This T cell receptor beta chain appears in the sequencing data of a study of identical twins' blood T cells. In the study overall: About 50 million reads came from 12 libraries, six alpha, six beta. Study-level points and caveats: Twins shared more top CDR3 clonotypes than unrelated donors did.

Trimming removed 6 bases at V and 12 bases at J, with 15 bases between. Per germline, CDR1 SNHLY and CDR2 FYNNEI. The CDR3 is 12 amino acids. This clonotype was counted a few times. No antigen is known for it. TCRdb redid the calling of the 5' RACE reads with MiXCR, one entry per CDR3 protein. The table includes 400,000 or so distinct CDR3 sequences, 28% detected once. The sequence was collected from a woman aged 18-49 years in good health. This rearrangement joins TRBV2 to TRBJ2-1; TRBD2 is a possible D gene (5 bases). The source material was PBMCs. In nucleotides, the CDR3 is TGTGCCAGCAGCTCAAACGGGGATCTGCAGTTCTTC. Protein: CASSSNGDLQFF.